A single sample is the source of the 31 T cell receptor beta chains below, sequenced in a study of blood T cell repertoires in COVID-19. Clones were sequenced by immunoSEQ multiplex PCR, and TCRdb holds only the in-frame ones, with some missing. The sample consists of about half a million clones, 70% to 90% of them appearing once. What was sequenced was PBMCs or T cells enriched from blood (not recorded which). Receptors were obtained from a woman in her fifties or sixties who had recovered from COVID-19.

The genes are TRBV5-4 and TRBJ2-3; TRBD1 might be the D (5 bases). There are 15 residues in the CDR3. CDR1 and CDR2 from the germline V gene are SGHNT and YYREEE (reference sequence). The V gene lost 4 bases and the J gene lost 0 bases, with 12 bases spanning the gap. The CDR3 DNA follows: TGTGCCAGCAGCGGCCCCCAGGGAAGCACAGATACGCAGTATTTT. The encoded protein is CASSGPQGSTDTQYF.

This chain joins TRBV6-5 and TRBJ2-7; 7 nucleotides line up with TRBD1. The V gene end was trimmed by 4 bases and the J gene end by 3 bases; junction bases not matched to a gene: 9. CDR3 size: 15 residues. From germline, CDR1 is MNHEY and CDR2 SVGAGI. CDR3 in amino acids: CASSFGAGGYYEQYF. In DNA, the CDR3 is TGTGCCAGCAGTTTCGGGGCAGGGGGTTACTACGAGCAGTACTTC.

This clone appeared a few times. The CDR3 DNA sequence: TGTGCCAGCAGTGAGTTAGAGGGGGCAGTCGGGACCCAGTACTTC. Its translation is CASSELEGAVGTQYF. V and J are TRBV2 and TRBJ2-5, with 7 bases aligning to TRBD1. Unmatched junction bases numbered 11, after V lost 3 bases and J lost 7 bases. CDR3 length: 15 amino acids. Germline V CDR1 and CDR2: SNHLY, FYNNEI. Full variable domain (remainder filled in from reference TRBV2 and TRBJ2-5): EPEVTQTPSHQVTQMGQEVILRCVPISNHLYFYWYRQILGQKVEFLVSFYNNEISEKSEIFDDQFSVERPDGSNFTLKIRSTKLEDSAMYFCASSELEGAVGTQYFGPGTRLLVL.

The chain is built from TRBV2 and TRBJ2-3, with 12 positions matching TRBD2. This CDR3 comprises 15 residues. V was pared by 6 bases and J by 1 base, with 2 bases of the junction left unmatched. Germline CDR1 reads SNHLY; CDR2 reads FYNNEI. CDR3 sequence reads: CASSPSGRGTDTQYF. The CDR3 DNA reads TGTGCCAGCAGCCCTAGCGGGAGGGGCACAGATACGCAGTATTTT.

The rearrangement joins TRBV13 to TRBJ1-6; D is uncertain. V gave up 3 bases and J gave up 0 bases, with 6 bases separating them. The germline CDR1 and CDR2 sequences are PRHDT and FYEKMQ (reference sequence). The CDR3 has 15 residues. The CDR3 DNA sequence: TGTGCCAGCAGCTTTCGGGACTCCTATAATTCACCCCTCCACTTT. This codes for CASSFRDSYNSPLHF.

CDR3 nucleotide sequence: TGTGCCAGCTCACCTGGGACAGCAACTAACTATGGCTACACCTTC. Translating gives CASSPGTATNYGYTF. The rearrangement uses TRBV18 and TRBJ1-2; 7 bases match TRBD1. V lost 3 bases to trimming and J lost 0 bases; unmatched junction nucleotides: 4. CDR1 and CDR2 (germline): KGHSH, LQKENI. The CDR3 is 15 residues long. Full variable domain (outside the CDR3, taken from reference TRBV18 and TRBJ1-2): NAGVMQNPRHLVRRRGQEARLRCSPMKGHSHVYWYRQLPEEGLKFMVYLQKENIIDESGMPKERFSAEFPKEGPSILRIQQVVRGDSAAYFCASSPGTATNYGYTFGSGTRLTVV.

This sequence joins TRBV18 and TRBJ1-1, with 8 bases lining up with TRBD1. J gave up 4 bases and V 5 bases, and 3 bases lay outside the gene matches. The CDR3 spans 13 residues. Germline values: CDR1 KGHSH, CDR2 LQKENI. This CDR3 reads CASSEQGGTEAFF. CDR3 bases: TGTGCCAGCTCAGAACAGGGGGGCACTGAAGCTTTCTTT.

The V and J genes are TRBV6-6 and TRBJ2-5, with 13 bases matching TRBD2. The CDR3 sequence is 15 residues long. V was pared by 2 bases and J by 4 bases, with 1 base of the junction left unmatched. CDR1 and CDR2 (germline): MNHNY, SVGAGI (reference sequence). The CDR3 sequence: CASSYGTSGAETQYF. The DNA for the CDR3 is TGTGCCAGCAGTTACGGGACTAGCGGGGCAGAGACCCAGTACTTC.

A remark on this clone: Germline and junction disagree at one end, which may indicate a read error. The chain recombines TRBV28 with TRBJ2-3; 7 bases agree with TRBD1. The CDR3 is 14 amino acids. CDR1 and CDR2 from the germline V gene are MDHEN and SYDVKM. CDR3 loop: CASGPDRFVDAQYF. DNA of the CDR3: TGTGCCAGCGGCCCGGACAGGTTTGTAGATGCGCAGTATTTT.

The J gene is TRBJ2-7, the V gene TRBV7-2; possible D gene TRBD2, 5 bases. Trimming stripped 5 bases from V and 6 bases from J, with 14 bases between. Germline V CDR1 and CDR2: SGHTA, FQGNSA. The CDR3 runs to 13 residues. Written as DNA, the CDR3 is TGTGCCAGCAGCCCCCGGGCCGCGGGCGAGCAGTACTTC. It codes for CASSPRAAGEQYF.

J is TRBJ1-5 and V is TRBV30; 8 nucleotides agree with TRBD1. The germline V gene has CDR1 GTSNPN and CDR2 SVGIG (reference sequence). The CDR3 is made up of 15 amino acids. V shed 1 base, J shed 4 bases, and the junction held 6 bases outside the gene matches. The CDR3 coding sequence is TGTGCCTGGAGTGAGGCAGGGGGCAGGAATCAGCCCCAGCATTTT. Protein sequence: CAWSEAGGRNQPQHF.

The chain links TRBV10-3 to TRBJ1-2, with D uncertain. This CDR3 is 13 amino acids long. Germline CDR1 reads ENHRY; CDR2 reads SYGVKD. The V gene lost 11 bases and the J gene lost 0 bases, with 13 bases spanning the gap. The CDR3: CAPSESANYGYTF. DNA for the CDR3: TGTGCCCCCTCGGAGAGTGCTAACTATGGCTACACCTTC.

The chain couples TRBV18 to TRBJ1-1; 8 bases fit TRBD1. The CDR3 runs to 17 residues. Germline values: CDR1 KGHSH, CDR2 LQKENI. The ends lost 1 base at V and 4 bases at J; junction bases unmatched: 11. The CDR3 sequence: CASSPRPSGGGFTEAFF. The CDR3 DNA is TGTGCCAGCTCACCACGGCCTTCAGGGGGCGGCTTCACTGAAGCTTTCTTT.

The chain's CDR3 is CASSLRLAGSAGELFF. Written as DNA, the CDR3 is TGTGCCAGCAGCTTAAGGCTAGCGGGGTCGGCCGGGGAGCTGTTTTTT. The J gene is TRBJ2-2, the V gene TRBV13; 9 bases map to TRBD2. This CDR3 is built from 16 residues. J was trimmed by 6 bases and V by 2 bases; bases with no gene match: 7. Germline V CDR1 and CDR2: PRHDT, FYEKMQ (reference sequence).

This clone was observed many times. V is TRBV9 and J is TRBJ1-6; D call uncertain. Germline values: CDR1 SGDLS, CDR2 YYNGEE. V was trimmed by 3 bases and J by 10 bases, leaving 8 bases between them. There are 12 residues in the CDR3. The CDR3 DNA reads TGTGCCAGCAGCGCCCTCAGGTCACCCCTCCACTTT. Its protein product is CASSALRSPLHF. The full variable domain, completed using reference TRBV9 and TRBJ1-6, is DSGVTQTPKHLITATGQRVTLRCSPRSGDLSVYWYQQSLDQGLQFLIQYYNGEERAKGNILERFSAQQFPDLHSELNLSSLELGDSALYFCASSALRSPLHFGNGTRLTVT.

V is TRBV4-1 and J is TRBJ1-5; weak D call: TRBD1 (6 bases). This CDR3 comprises 17 residues. Deletions cut 2 bases from V and 3 bases from J, with 17 bases between. The germline V gene encodes CDR1 MGHRA and CDR2 YSYEKL. CDR3 sequence (DNA): TGCGCCAGCAGCCAAATTTTACGGGACATCTCCAATCAGCCCCAGCATTTT. It encodes CASSQILRDISNQPQHF.

The V and J genes are TRBV28 and TRBJ1-5, with D possibly being TRBD1 (5 bases). Trimming pared 6 bases from V and 2 bases from J, leaving 11 bases between. CDR1 is MDHEN and CDR2 is SYDVKM in the germline V gene. The CDR3 loop spans 14 amino acids. The CDR3 spells CASRLRVGNQPQHF. CDR3 bases: TGTGCCAGCAGACTCAGGGTCGGCAATCAGCCCCAGCATTTT.

V and J are TRBV6-5 and TRBJ1-6, with D perhaps matching TRBD1 (5 bases). Trimming cost V 4 bases and J 7 bases, with 11 bases left between them. Germline V gene data show CDR1 as MNHEY and CDR2 as SVGAGI. CDR3 length: 14 residues. The CDR3 loop is CASSSPGPNSPLHF. For the CDR3, the DNA is TGTGCCAGCAGTTCCCCAGGGCCGAATTCACCCCTCCACTTT.

This clone appeared a single time. The chain employs TRBV6-1 and TRBJ2-5; tentatively, D is TRBD2 (6 bases). Germline V lookup: CDR1 MNHNS, CDR2 SASEGT. Trimming pared 0 bases from V and 6 bases from J, leaving 11 bases between. The CDR3 contains 14 residues. CDR3 in amino acids: CASSEAGGFQTQYF. CDR3 DNA sequence: TGTGCCAGCAGTGAAGCGGGGGGATTCCAGACCCAGTACTTC.

The chain carries TRBV6-2 or TRBV6-3 and TRBJ2-7; tentatively, D is TRBD2 (6 bases). This CDR3 has 12 residues. V dropped 6 bases and J dropped 6 bases, with 12 bases sitting between them. Germline CDR1 and CDR2: MNHEY and SVGEGT. The CDR3 loop reads CASSLAGSEQYF. The CDR3 coding sequence is TGTGCCAGCAGCCTGGCGGGGAGCGAGCAGTACTTC.

The chain carries TRBV10-3 and TRBJ2-3, with D possibly being TRBD1 (6 bases). The V gene lost 8 bases and the J gene lost 2 bases, with 11 bases spanning the gap. The CDR3 loop spans 13 amino acids. Germline values: CDR1 ENHRY, CDR2 SYGVKD. The CDR3 spells CAIGRGFTDTQYF. The CDR3 bases are TGTGCCATCGGCAGGGGATTCACAGATACGCAGTATTTT.

This chain connects TRBV5-1 to TRBJ1-6; maybe TRBD1 (5 bases). Between the trimmed V and J ends, which lost 0 bases and 9 bases, there was a span of 7 bases. The CDR3 spans 13 residues. Germline V gene lookup returns CDR1 SGHRS and CDR2 YFSETQ. CDR3 loop: CASSLDRFSPLHF. In DNA form, the CDR3 reads TGCGCCAGCAGCTTGGACAGGTTTTCACCCCTCCACTTT.

The chain is built from TRBV6-5 and TRBJ1-5; tentative D call: TRBD1 (6 bases). Germline CDR1 is MNHEY and CDR2 is SVGAGI. The CDR3 length is 14 residues. Trimming cost V 5 bases and J 4 bases, with 12 bases left between them. CDR3 nucleotides: TGTGCCAGCAGTCCATGGGGGCCAAATCAGCCCCAGCATTTT. As protein: CASSPWGPNQPQHF.

This chain connects TRBV19 to TRBJ2-7; perhaps TRBD1 as D (6 bases). V was clipped by 10 bases and J by 2 bases, with 21 bases between them. Germline values: CDR1 LNHDA, CDR2 SQIVND (reference sequence). This CDR3 comprises 15 residues. This CDR3 is CATARTDSLTYEQYF. The CDR3 DNA reads TGTGCCACCGCCCGGACAGACTCCCTGACCTACGAGCAGTACTTC.

This sequence joins TRBV4-1 and TRBJ1-4; D is uncertain. Trimming took off 0 bases at V and 3 bases at J, with 11 bases between the two ends. The CDR3 covers 16 residues. Per the germline V gene, CDR1 is MGHRA and CDR2 is YSYEKL. CDR3 bases: TGCGCCAGCAGCCAAGAGACTGGTTTAGCTAATGAAAAACTGTTTTTT. The encoded protein is CASSQETGLANEKLFF.

The rearrangement joins TRBV5-1 to TRBJ2-7, with 10 bases fitting TRBD1. Germline-derived CDR1 and CDR2 are SGHRS and YFSETQ. This CDR3 has 16 amino acids. The V and J ends lost 3 bases and 5 bases, in that order; junction bases with no gene match: 11. For the CDR3, the DNA is TGCGCCAGCAGCTGGCCCGGGACAGGGGAAGTGGACGAGCAGTACTTC. This codes for CASSWPGTGEVDEQYF.

The chain employs TRBV6-5 and TRBJ2-2; tentatively, D is TRBD1 (6 bases). Germline V gene sequence: CDR1 MNHEY, CDR2 SVGAGI. CDR3 size: 16 residues. V was shortened by 0 bases and J by 5 bases, with 13 bases between the two germline ends. CDR3 protein: CASSYSTAGDTGELFF. Written as DNA, the CDR3 is TGTGCCAGCAGTTACTCGACAGCAGGGGATACCGGGGAGCTGTTTTTT.

The rearrangement joins TRBV19 to TRBJ2-7, with a weak D call TRBD1 (6 bases). This CDR3 comprises 15 residues. Germline V gene data show CDR1 as LNHDA and CDR2 as SQIVND (reference sequence). Trimming took 3 bases from V and 6 from J, leaving 18 bases between them. The CDR3 loop is CASSIWQGPDCEQYV. In DNA, the CDR3 is TGTGCCAGTAGTATTTGGCAGGGGCCTGACTGCGAGCAGTACGTC.

This clone was found once. V gene TRBV14 combines with J gene TRBJ2-3, with TRBD2 matching 11 bases. V shed 2 bases, J shed 2 bases, and the junction held 12 bases outside the gene matches. The germline gives CDR1 SGHDN, CDR2 FVKESK. The CDR3 totals 19 residues. The CDR3 reads CASSQKTGSLAGVTDTQYF. The CDR3 bases are TGTGCCAGCAGCCAAAAGACTGGGTCACTAGCGGGGGTCACAGATACGCAGTATTTT.

The chain carries TRBV5-4 and TRBJ2-5; 9 bases align to TRBD2. Germline CDR1 SGHNT, CDR2 YYREEE (reference sequence). The CDR3 covers 17 residues. Germline trimming cut 4 bases from V and 1 base from J; bases unmatched to any gene: 11. CDR3 in DNA: TGTGCCAGCAGCCCTTGGGCTAGCGGGGATTTCCAAGAGACCCAGTACTTC. Translated, it gives CASSPWASGDFQETQYF.

CDR3 sequence: CASTPAAPGKLFF. CDR3 nucleotide sequence: TGTGCCAGCACCCCGGCGGCTCCGGGAAAACTGTTTTTT. The gene calls are TRBV6-5 and TRBJ1-4; D uncertain. Germline CDR1 is MNHEY and CDR2 is SVGAGI. The CDR3 spans 13 residues. The germline V and J ends were trimmed by 7 bases and 10 bases, with 16 bases remaining between them.